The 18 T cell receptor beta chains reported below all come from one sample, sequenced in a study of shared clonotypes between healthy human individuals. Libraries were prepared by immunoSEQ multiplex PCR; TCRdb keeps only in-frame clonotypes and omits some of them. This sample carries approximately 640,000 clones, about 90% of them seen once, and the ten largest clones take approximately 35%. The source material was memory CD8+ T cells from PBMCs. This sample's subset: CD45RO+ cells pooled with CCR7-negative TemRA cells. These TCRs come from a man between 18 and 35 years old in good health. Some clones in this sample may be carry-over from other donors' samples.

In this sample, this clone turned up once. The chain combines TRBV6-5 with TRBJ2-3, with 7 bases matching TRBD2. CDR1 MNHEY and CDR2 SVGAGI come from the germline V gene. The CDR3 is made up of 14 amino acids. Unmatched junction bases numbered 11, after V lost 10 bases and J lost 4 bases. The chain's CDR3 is CATLGRERPDTQYF. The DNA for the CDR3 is TGTGCCACCCTAGGGAGGGAGAGGCCAGATACGCAGTATTTT.

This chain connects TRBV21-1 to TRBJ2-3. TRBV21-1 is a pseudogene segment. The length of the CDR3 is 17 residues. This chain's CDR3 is CASSHKAGTPTQDTQYF. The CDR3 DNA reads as TGTGCCAGCAGCCACAAAGCTGGGACCCCTACACAAGATACGCAGTATTTT.

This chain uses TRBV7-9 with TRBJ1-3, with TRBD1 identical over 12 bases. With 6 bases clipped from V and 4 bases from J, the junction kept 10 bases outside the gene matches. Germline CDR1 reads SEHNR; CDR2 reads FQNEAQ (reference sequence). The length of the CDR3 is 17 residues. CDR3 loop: CASSPGQGAAQGNTIYF. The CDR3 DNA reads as TGTGCCAGCAGTCCGGGACAGGGGGCCGCACAGGGAAACACCATATATTTT.

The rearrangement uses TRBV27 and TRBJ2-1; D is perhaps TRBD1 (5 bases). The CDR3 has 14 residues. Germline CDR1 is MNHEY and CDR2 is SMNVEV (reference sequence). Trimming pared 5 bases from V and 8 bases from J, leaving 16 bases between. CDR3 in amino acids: CASSRLHRSHEQFF. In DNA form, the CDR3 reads TGTGCCAGCAGTAGATTACACAGGTCCCATGAGCAGTTCTTC.

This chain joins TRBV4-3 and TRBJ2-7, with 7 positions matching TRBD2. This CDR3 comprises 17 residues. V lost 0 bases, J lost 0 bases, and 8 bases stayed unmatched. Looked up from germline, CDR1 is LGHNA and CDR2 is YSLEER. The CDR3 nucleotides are TGCGCCAGCAGCCAAGATTACGGGCCTAGCGGCTCCTACGAGCAGTACTTC. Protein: CASSQDYGPSGSYEQYF.

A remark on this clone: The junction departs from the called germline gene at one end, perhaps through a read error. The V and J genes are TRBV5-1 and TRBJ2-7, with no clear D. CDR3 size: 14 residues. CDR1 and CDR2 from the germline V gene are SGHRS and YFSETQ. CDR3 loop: CASSLKGVSHEQYF. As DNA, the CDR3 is TGCGCCAGCAGCTTGAAGGGTGTCTCCCACGAGCAGTACTTC.

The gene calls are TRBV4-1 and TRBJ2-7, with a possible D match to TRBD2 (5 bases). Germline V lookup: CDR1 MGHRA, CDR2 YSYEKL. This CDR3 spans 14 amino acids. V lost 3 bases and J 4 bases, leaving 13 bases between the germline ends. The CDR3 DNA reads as TGCGCCAGCAGCCAGTCGACGGGAAGTTACGAGCAGTACTTC. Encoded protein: CASSQSTGSYEQYF.

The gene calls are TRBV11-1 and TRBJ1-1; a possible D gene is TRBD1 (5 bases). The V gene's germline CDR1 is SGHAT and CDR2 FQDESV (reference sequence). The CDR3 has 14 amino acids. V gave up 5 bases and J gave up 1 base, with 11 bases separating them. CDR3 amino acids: CASSLGPQNTEAFF. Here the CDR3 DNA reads TGTGCCAGCAGCCTGGGACCGCAGAACACTGAAGCTTTCTTT.

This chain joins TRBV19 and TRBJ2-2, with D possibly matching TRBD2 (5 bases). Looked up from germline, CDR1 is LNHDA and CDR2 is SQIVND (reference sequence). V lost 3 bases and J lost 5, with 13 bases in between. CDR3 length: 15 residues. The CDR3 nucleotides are TGTGCCAGTAGTATCGGGGTAGAGCTAACCGGGGAGCTGTTTTTT. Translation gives CASSIGVELTGELFF.

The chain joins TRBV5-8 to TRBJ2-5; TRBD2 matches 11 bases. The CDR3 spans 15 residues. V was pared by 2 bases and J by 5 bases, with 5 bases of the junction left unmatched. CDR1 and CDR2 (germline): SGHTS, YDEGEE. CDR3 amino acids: CASSLGLAGWETQYF. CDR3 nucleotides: TGTGCCAGCAGCTTAGGACTAGCGGGCTGGGAGACCCAGTACTTC.

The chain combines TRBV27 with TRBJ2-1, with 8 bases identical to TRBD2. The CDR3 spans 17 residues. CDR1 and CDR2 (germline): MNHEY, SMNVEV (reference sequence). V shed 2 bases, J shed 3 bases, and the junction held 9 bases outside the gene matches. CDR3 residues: CASSLSLAGSDYNEQFF. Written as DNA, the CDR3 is TGTGCCAGCAGTTTAAGTCTAGCGGGTTCGGACTACAATGAGCAGTTCTTC.

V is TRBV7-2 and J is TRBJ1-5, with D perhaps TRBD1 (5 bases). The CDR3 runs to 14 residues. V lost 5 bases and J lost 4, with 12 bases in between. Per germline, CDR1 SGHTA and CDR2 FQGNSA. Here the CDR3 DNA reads TGTGCCAGCAGCCCAGGGAGGAGAAATCAGCCCCAGCATTTT. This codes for CASSPGRRNQPQHF.

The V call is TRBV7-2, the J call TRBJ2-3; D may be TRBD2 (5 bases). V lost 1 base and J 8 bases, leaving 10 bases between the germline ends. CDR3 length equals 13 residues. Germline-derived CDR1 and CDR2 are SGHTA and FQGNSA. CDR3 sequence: CASSLVTRGTQYF. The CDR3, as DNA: TGTGCCAGCAGCTTAGTTACTCGGGGTACGCAGTATTTT.

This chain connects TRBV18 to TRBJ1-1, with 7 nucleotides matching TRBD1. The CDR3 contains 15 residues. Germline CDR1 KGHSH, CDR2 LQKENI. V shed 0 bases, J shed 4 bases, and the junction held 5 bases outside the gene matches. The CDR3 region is CASSPPKGAGTEAFF. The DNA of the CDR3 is TGTGCCAGCTCACCACCGAAGGGGGCTGGCACTGAAGCTTTCTTT. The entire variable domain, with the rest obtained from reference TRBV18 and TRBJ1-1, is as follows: NAGVMQNPRHLVRRRGQEARLRCSPMKGHSHVYWYRQLPEEGLKFMVYLQKENIIDESGMPKERFSAEFPKEGPSILRIQQVVRGDSAAYFCASSPPKGAGTEAFFGQGTRLTVV.

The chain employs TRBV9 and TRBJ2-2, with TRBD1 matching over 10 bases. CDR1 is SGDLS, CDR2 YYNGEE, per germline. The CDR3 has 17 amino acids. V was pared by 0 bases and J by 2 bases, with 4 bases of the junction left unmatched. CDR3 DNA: TGTGCCAGCAGCGTAGGGCGGGACAGGGGTAACACCGGGGAGCTGTTTTTT. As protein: CASSVGRDRGNTGELFF.

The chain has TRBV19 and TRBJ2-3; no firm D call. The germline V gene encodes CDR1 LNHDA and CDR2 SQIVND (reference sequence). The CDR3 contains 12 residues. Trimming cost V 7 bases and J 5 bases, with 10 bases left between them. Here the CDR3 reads CASNNPGDTQYF. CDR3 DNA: TGTGCCAGTAATAATCCAGGAGATACGCAGTATTTT.

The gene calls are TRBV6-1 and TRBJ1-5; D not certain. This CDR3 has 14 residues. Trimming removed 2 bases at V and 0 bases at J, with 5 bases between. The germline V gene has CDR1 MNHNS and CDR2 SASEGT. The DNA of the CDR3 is TGTGCCAGCAGTGAACCCGATAGCAATCAGCCCCAGCATTTT. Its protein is CASSEPDSNQPQHF.

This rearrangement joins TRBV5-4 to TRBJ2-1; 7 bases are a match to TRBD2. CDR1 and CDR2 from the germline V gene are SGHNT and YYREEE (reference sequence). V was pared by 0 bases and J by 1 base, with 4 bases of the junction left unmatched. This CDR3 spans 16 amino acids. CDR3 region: CASSLESGKSYNEQFF. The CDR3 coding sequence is TGTGCCAGCAGCTTGGAGAGCGGGAAGTCCTACAATGAGCAGTTCTTC.